This T cell receptor beta chain stems from a study of T cells in Graves' hyperthyroidism and ophthalmopathy. Researchers took RNA transcripts and amplified the TCR beta CDR3 regions from them. TCR CDR3 underwent first-round RT-PCR with the HTBI primer set. TCRdb fed the multiplex PCR reads into MiXCR, producing one record per CDR3 protein. The sample yields around 35,000 distinct CDR3 sequences, 52% seen once. Input material: blood. The TCR was taken from a woman aged 40 to 50 with Graves' ophthalmopathy.

CDR3 protein: CASSIAGREAFF. The DNA for the CDR3 is TGTGCCAGTAGTATAGCCGGGCGAGAAGCTTTCTTT. V usage is TRBV19 and J usage is TRBJ1-1; D is undetermined. CDR3 size: 12 residues. CDR1 is LNHDA, CDR2 SQIVND, per germline (reference sequence). V lost 1 base and J lost 8, with 8 bases in between.